These T cell receptor beta chains were read from a single sample in a study of blood T cell repertoires in COVID-19. Clones were sequenced by immunoSEQ multiplex PCR, and TCRdb holds only the in-frame ones, with some missing. This sample yields over 100,000 clones, of which 80% to 95% are seen a single time; 1.9% belongs to the top ten. Sequencing was carried out using peripheral blood. All receptors come from a woman aged 45 to 65 with COVID-19, enrolled during active disease. Both conserved end residues are part of each CDR3.

V: TRBV19
CDR3: CASSIVLGGNTEAFF

V: TRBV12-3/TRBV12-4
CDR3: CASREEVDQPQHF

V: TRBV29-1
CDR3: CSPLGGRGEQFF

V: TRBV10-2
CDR3: CASSHPRTSGGLGDTQYF

V: TRBV4-1
CDR3: CASSPDRTNSPLHF

V: TRBV28
CDR3: CASSSPQGKSNQPQHF

V: TRBV10-1
CDR3: CASSEGKRGATDTQYF

V: TRBV12-5
CDR3: CASGPGTGGYNEQFF

V: TRBV19
CDR3: CASSSNGELFF

V: TRBV6-6
CDR3: CASTPNIRVSTDTQYF

V: TRBV30
CDR3: CAWSSGQGANEQFF

V: TRBV21-1
CDR3: CASSKRADRGQPGANVLTF

V: TRBV19
CDR3: CASSPLRGLTVDTQYF

V: TRBV19
CDR3: CASSISLYGTGELFF

V: TRBV11-3
CDR3: CASSLGLAGNNEQFF

V: TRBV2
CDR3: CASSLLAGGSYNEQFF

V: TRBV9
CDR3: CASSPSGSMNTEAFF

V: TRBV6-4
CDR3: CASSDFLRKGAIPINSPLHF

V: TRBV6-4
CDR3: CASWGRTEAFF

V: TRBV12-1
CDR3: CASSLGGANQPQHF

V: TRBV10-3
CDR3: CAISGPAGNTEAFF

V: TRBV6-5
CDR3: CASRQVSGNTIYF

V: TRBV12-3/TRBV12-4
CDR3: CASSRGQEAFF

V: TRBV3-1/TRBV3-2
CDR3: CASSQVLLYRAFTYGYTF

V: TRBV7-9
CDR3: CASSSPPGQGITDTQYF

V: TRBV9
CDR3: CASSPAAGLYNSPLHF

V: TRBV21-1
CDR3: CASSGRQGNQPQHF

V: TRBV6-5
CDR3: CASSYVGGNTGELFF

V: TRBV11-2
CDR3: CASSLLSTEAFF

V: TRBV10-2
CDR3: CASSAVQLYGYTF

V: TRBV9
CDR3: CASSVGGTSPLHF

V: TRBV27
CDR3: CASSLDPTSGEGQFF

V: TRBV11-2
CDR3: CASSTIRRNLAGPPTF

V: TRBV3-1/TRBV3-2
CDR3: CASSLEETQYF

V: TRBV29-1
CDR3: CSVEGGRGYGYTF

V: TRBV6-5
CDR3: CASTGTGGYYGYTF

V: TRBV5-1
CDR3: CASSLSRDAGNTIYF

V: TRBV5-8
CDR3: CASSLGTRDREPQYF

V: TRBV6-5
CDR3: CASRGWTGGETQYF

V: TRBV7-2
CDR3: CASSLEMMGPYEQYF

V: TRBV6-5
CDR3: CASSSPGQGKNTQYF

V: TRBV11-2
CDR3: CASSPRYSTDTQYF

V: TRBV30
CDR3: CALSGGASTGELFF

V: TRBV24-1
CDR3: CATSGGGANEKLFF

V: TRBV19
CDR3: CASTGSGNTIYF

V: TRBV7-9
CDR3: CASSQDRGRTDTQYF

V: TRBV9
CDR3: CASSAGTSSGELFF

V: TRBV3-1/TRBV3-2
CDR3: CASSQVRGGNTIYF

V: TRBV30
CDR3: CAWAGDWEGNNEQFF

V: TRBV5-3
CDR3: CARSLAPPLVGGNSPLHF

V: TRBV2
CDR3: CASSDILAGVVPHYNEQFF

V: TRBV7-6
CDR3: CASTGLAGGRSGELFF

V: TRBV10-1
CDR3: CASSVDTSATEAFF

V: TRBV6-5
CDR3: CASSPSYSWANVLTF